The 31 T cell receptor beta chains below all came from one sample that was sequenced in a study of T cells in Graves' hyperthyroidism and ophthalmopathy. Amplification of TCR beta CDR3 regions was performed using RNA transcripts as template. The TCR CDR3 was amplified in a first-round RT-PCR using the HTBI primer set. TCRdb re-analysed the multiplex PCR reads in MiXCR, keeping a single row per CDR3 protein. The sample yields about 620,000 distinct CDR3 sequences, 15% to 20% seen once. The source material was blood. The receptor source for this set is a woman in her thirties with Graves' hyperthyroidism.

The table lists this clonotype with many counts. The chain joins TRBV18 to TRBJ2-3; no definite D call. The CDR3 runs to 13 residues. V lost 0 bases, J lost 4 bases, and 5 bases lay in between. Looked up from germline, CDR1 is KGHSH and CDR2 is LQKENI. CDR3 residues: CASSPPPADTQYF. The CDR3 bases are TGTGCCAGCTCACCACCACCCGCAGATACGCAGTATTTT.

The chain links TRBV6-1 to TRBJ2-6; the D is unclear. V was trimmed by 6 bases and J by 1 base, leaving 10 bases between them. Germline V lookup: CDR1 MNHNS, CDR2 SASEGT. This CDR3 is 15 amino acids long. The CDR3 reads CASSRVGSGANVLTF. CDR3 nucleotides: TGTGCCAGCAGCCGAGTCGGTTCTGGGGCCAACGTCCTGACTTTC.

The chain is built from TRBV6-2 or TRBV6-3 and TRBJ2-2; TRBD1 matches 7 bases. The length of the CDR3 is 18 residues. V shed 0 bases and J 0 bases; nucleotides not matched to a gene: 7. The germline V gene encodes CDR1 MNHEY and CDR2 SVGEGT. CDR3 sequence (DNA): TGTGCCAGCAGTTACTCTGGGACAGCACACGCGAACACCGGGGAGCTGTTTTTT. Its translation is CASSYSGTAHANTGELFF.

There are a few counts of this clonotype. The chain uses TRBV9 and TRBJ2-7, with D perhaps matching TRBD1 (6 bases). Germline assignment: CDR1 SGDLS and CDR2 YYNGEE. The CDR3 totals 15 residues. The V end was cut by 0 bases, the J end by 0 bases, with 10 bases between. CDR3 nucleotide sequence: TGTGCCAGCAGCGTAGGACAGGCGATCTCCTACGAGCAGTACTTC. Amino acids: CASSVGQAISYEQYF.

This chain connects TRBV19 to TRBJ2-6, with TRBD1 identical over 8 bases. CDR1 is LNHDA, CDR2 SQIVND, per germline (reference sequence). V dropped 2 bases and J dropped 3; count of bases not matched to a gene: 9. The length of the CDR3 is 18 residues. The CDR3 sequence: CASSISPGGAHGANVLTF. CDR3 nucleotide sequence: TGTGCCAGTAGTATATCTCCAGGGGGCGCACATGGGGCCAACGTCCTGACTTTC.

This clonotype was counted at least ten times. J is TRBJ1-5 and V is TRBV6-2 or TRBV6-3; D perhaps matches TRBD1 (6 bases). V was trimmed by 0 bases and J by 6 bases, leaving 12 bases between them. From germline, CDR1 is MNHEY and CDR2 SVGEGT. The CDR3 covers 15 residues. CDR3 bases: TGTGCCAGCAGTTACTCGGACAGCGCGGTTCAGCCCCAGCATTTT. It translates to CASSYSDSAVQPQHF.

CDR3 in DNA: TGTGCCAGCAGTTTATTGGGGACGGGGGCGAGCGAGCAGTACTTC. Translated: CASSLLGTGASEQYF. This sequence joins TRBV12-3 or TRBV12-4 and TRBJ2-7; D assignment may be TRBD1 or TRBD2 (6 bases each). CDR3 length: 15 amino acids. V lost 2 bases, J lost 6 bases, and 17 bases lay in between.

The gene calls are TRBV30 and TRBJ2-2; weak D call: TRBD1 (5 bases). Per germline, CDR1 GTSNPN and CDR2 SVGIG (reference sequence). V was trimmed by 1 base and J by 7 bases, leaving 10 bases between them. This CDR3 has 13 residues. The CDR3 here is CAWSGQGIGELFF. CDR3 DNA sequence: TGTGCCTGGAGTGGCCAGGGTATCGGGGAGCTGTTTTTT.

This clonotype was picked up a small number of times. The rearrangement links TRBV24-1 to TRBJ2-1; D possibly matches TRBD1 or TRBD2 (5 bases each). The CDR3 sequence is 14 residues long. Germline CDR1 KGHDR, CDR2 SFDVKD. V dropped 3 bases and J dropped 9 bases, with 14 bases sitting between them. The CDR3 here is CATSDKPRDGEQFF. DNA for the CDR3: TGTGCCACCAGTGATAAACCCCGGGACGGTGAGCAGTTCTTC.

In regard to this clonotype: Since the CDR3 does not end with the conserved phenylalanine or tryptophan, this likely comes from a read error. This sequence joins TRBV5-1 and TRBJ2-7, with 10 bases identical to TRBD1. Losses at the gene ends were 3 bases for V and 4 bases for J; bases not matched to a gene: 4. Germline loops: CDR1 SGHRS, CDR2 YFSETQ. This CDR3 region has 14 residues. The CDR3, as DNA: TGCGCCAGCAGCTGGGGGGACAGGGGTTACGAGCAGTACCTC. This codes for CASSWGDRGYEQYL.

This clonotype came up a few times. This chain connects TRBV6-5 to TRBJ2-1, with TRBD2 identical over 11 bases. The germline gives CDR1 MNHEY, CDR2 SVGAGI. V dropped 0 bases and J dropped 7; count of bases not matched to a gene: 5. The CDR3 covers 16 residues. The CDR3 loop reads CASSYSSGRATNEQFF. In nucleotides, the CDR3 is TGTGCCAGCAGTTACTCTAGCGGGAGGGCCACGAATGAGCAGTTCTTC.

The chain couples TRBV10-3 to TRBJ2-4, with D possibly called TRBD1 or TRBD2 (5 bases each). V lost 2 bases and J 5 bases, leaving 19 bases between the germline ends. The CDR3 is 17 amino acids. Germline assignment: CDR1 ENHRY and CDR2 SYGVKD. The CDR3 reads CAISEPTGDPTENIQYF. CDR3 bases: TGTGCCATCAGTGAGCCGACTGGGGACCCTACCGAAAACATTCAGTACTTC.

The rearrangement uses TRBV9 and TRBJ2-3; D is uncertain. Germline-derived CDR1 and CDR2 are SGDLS and YYNGEE. The CDR3 contains 14 residues. Trimming cost V 0 bases and J 5 bases, with 10 bases left between them. CDR3 nucleotides: TGTGCCAGCAGCGTAGAGGGCAGAGGAGATACGCAGTATTTT. Its translation is CASSVEGRGDTQYF. The full variable domain, rest sourced from reference TRBV9 and TRBJ2-3, is DSGVTQTPKHLITATGQRVTLRCSPRSGDLSVYWYQQSLDQGLQFLIQYYNGEERAKGNILERFSAQQFPDLHSELNLSSLELGDSALYFCASSVEGRGDTQYFGPGTRLTVL.

V is TRBV19 and J is TRBJ1-2, with TRBD1 matching over 12 bases. Germline CDR1 reads LNHDA; CDR2 reads SQIVND (reference sequence). The CDR3 contains 13 residues. Trimming took 5 bases from V and 11 from J; bases not matched to a gene: 6. The CDR3: CASSPGTGGRYTF. The CDR3 DNA is TGTGCCAGTAGTCCCGGGACAGGGGGCAGGTACACCTTC.

This clonotype was counted between two and nine times. CDR3 in amino acids: CASSSLRLRGYGYTF. Written as DNA, the CDR3 is TGTGCCAGCAGTTCCTTAAGGTTGAGGGGCTATGGCTACACCTTC. The V call is TRBV6-9, the J call TRBJ1-2; D is perhaps TRBD1 (5 bases). Per the germline V gene, CDR1 is MNHGY and CDR2 is SVAAGI. There are 15 residues in the CDR3. With 4 bases removed from V and 4 bases from J, the gap between germline ends came to 16 bases.

With respect to this clonotype: A read error may be the cause here, since a much bigger clone is one base away. The rearrangement uses TRBV20-1 and TRBJ2-7; no reliable D call. This CDR3 is built from 15 residues. Germline CDR1 DFQATT, CDR2 SNEGSKA (reference sequence). The CDR3 loop reads CSARDLVLLSYVQYF. CDR3 sequence (DNA): TGCAGTGCTAGAGATCTAGTATTGCTATCCTACGTGCAGTACTTC.

Ten or more counts support this clonotype. The CDR3 region is CASTSGVGETQYF. The DNA for the CDR3 is TGTGCCAGCACTTCAGGGGTGGGGGAGACCCAGTACTTC. V usage is TRBV7-2 and J usage is TRBJ2-5; TRBD1 is a possible D gene (6 bases). CDR1 is SGHTA and CDR2 is FQGNSA in the germline V gene. Trimming shortened V by 7 bases and J by 5 bases, and 14 bases separated the two germline ends. The CDR3 is 13 amino acids.

The J gene is TRBJ1-1, the V gene TRBV10-3; D is uncertain. This CDR3 is built from 17 residues. V was pared by 0 bases and J by 0 bases, with 14 bases between. Germline V gives CDR1 ENHRY, CDR2 SYGVKD. CDR3: CAISESTHTTMNTEAFF. CDR3 coding DNA: TGTGCCATCAGTGAGTCAACCCACACCACTATGAACACTGAAGCTTTCTTT.

The CDR3 reads CASSALALESDEQYF. CDR3 nucleotide sequence: TGCGCCAGCAGCGCACTAGCGCTGGAATCGGATGAGCAGTACTTC. The chain combines TRBV5-1 with TRBJ2-7; 7 nucleotides agree with TRBD2. The junction had 14 bases not matched to a gene; V was cut back by 4 bases and J by 7 bases. The germline gives CDR1 SGHRS, CDR2 YFSETQ. The CDR3 loop spans 15 amino acids.

This chain uses TRBV7-2 with TRBJ2-7; unclear D gene. This CDR3 has 14 amino acids. Germline V lookup: CDR1 SGHTA, CDR2 FQGNSA. Trimming removed 5 bases at V and 6 bases at J, with 17 bases between. CDR3 region: CASSKGNQFSEQYF. The CDR3 DNA is TGTGCCAGCAGCAAAGGAAATCAATTTTCCGAGCAGTACTTC.

This clonotype was picked up a small number of times. The chain uses TRBV28 and TRBJ2-7; 8 bases are shared with TRBD1. Trimming took 6 bases from V and 7 from J; bases not matched to a gene: 23. This CDR3 region has 18 residues. Germline assignment: CDR1 MDHEN and CDR2 SYDVKM. The CDR3 DNA is TGTGCCAGCAGGGGGGGATTCGGGACAGGTCATCGATCGGAGGAGCAGTACTTC. Translation: CASRGGFGTGHRSEEQYF.

This clonotype was seen at least ten times. This chain uses TRBV2 with TRBJ2-1, with TRBD2 as a possible D gene (7 bases). Trimming removed 6 bases from V and 9 bases from J, with 18 bases in between. The CDR3 is 14 amino acids. CDR1 and CDR2 (germline): SNHLY, FYNNEI. CDR3 region: CASRNIGGGTEQFF. As DNA, the CDR3 is TGTGCCAGCAGAAATATAGGGGGAGGGACTGAGCAGTTCTTC.

This clonotype has at least ten counts. V gene TRBV9 combines with J gene TRBJ2-1; D unresolved. The V and J ends lost 0 bases and 6 bases respectively, with 7 bases between them. Germline values: CDR1 SGDLS, CDR2 YYNGEE. The CDR3 totals 13 residues. The CDR3 sequence is CASSVGHINEQFF. CDR3 sequence (DNA): TGTGCCAGCAGCGTAGGGCACATCAATGAGCAGTTCTTC.

This clonotype was recorded many times. The chain couples TRBV20-1 to TRBJ1-1, with 8 bases identical to TRBD1. V lost 1 base, J lost 7 bases, and 11 bases stayed unmatched. This CDR3 comprises 15 residues. Per germline, CDR1 DFQATT and CDR2 SNEGSKA (reference sequence). The CDR3 sequence: CSARGTGIRKVEAFF. In DNA form, the CDR3 reads TGCAGTGCTAGAGGGACAGGGATCAGAAAGGTTGAAGCTTTCTTT.

This clonotype was seen ten or more times. The chain combines TRBV29-1 with TRBJ2-3; TRBD1 might be the D (6 bases). Germline-derived CDR1 and CDR2 are SQVTM and ANQGSEA. The CDR3 consists of 13 residues. Trimming pared 6 bases from V and 3 bases from J, leaving 13 bases between. The CDR3 region has the DNA TGCAGCGTAGACACACAGGGAACAGATACGCAGTATTTT. It specifies CSVDTQGTDTQYF.

This clonotype was observed many times. The J gene is TRBJ2-1, the V gene TRBV27, with D perhaps matching TRBD1 (5 bases). The germline CDR1 and CDR2 sequences are MNHEY and SMNVEV (reference sequence). This CDR3 spans 14 amino acids. V dropped 6 bases and J dropped 4 bases, with 13 bases sitting between them. The CDR3 DNA is TGTGCCAGCAGCCATACTGCAGGGTACAATGAGCAGTTCTTC. Amino acids: CASSHTAGYNEQFF.

This clonotype was recorded at least ten times. The chain recombines TRBV7-8 with TRBJ1-1, with unresolved D. V lost 0 bases, J lost 4 bases, and 15 bases lay in between. The CDR3 has 16 amino acids. Germline CDR1 reads SGHVS; CDR2 reads FQNEAQ. This CDR3 reads CASSLADGFRGTEAFF. Written as DNA, the CDR3 is TGTGCCAGCAGCTTAGCGGACGGGTTCCGAGGCACTGAAGCTTTCTTT.

This sequence joins TRBV3-1 and TRBJ2-7; D unclear. Per germline, CDR1 LGHDT and CDR2 YNNKEL (reference sequence). Trimming cost V 5 bases and J 0 bases, with 5 bases left between them. The CDR3 covers 12 residues. The CDR3: CASSVHSYEQYF. CDR3 nucleotides: TGTGCCAGCAGCGTTCACTCCTACGAGCAGTACTTC.

This clonotype was seen a handful of times. The gene calls are TRBV7-2 and TRBJ2-7, with TRBD2 matching 8 bases. Per the germline V gene, CDR1 is SGHTA and CDR2 is FQGNSA. This CDR3 has 16 amino acids. Unmatched junction bases numbered 12, after V lost 5 bases and J lost 3 bases. The CDR3 spells CASSPRLALGIYEQYF. Written as DNA, the CDR3 is TGTGCCAGCAGCCCAAGACTAGCGTTAGGAATCTACGAGCAGTACTTC.

This clonotype was recorded a few times. The rearrangement links TRBV27 to TRBJ1-2, with D perhaps TRBD1 (6 bases). In germline, CDR1 is MNHEY, CDR2 SMNVEV (reference sequence). V gave up 4 bases and J gave up 8 bases, with 20 bases separating them. The CDR3 contains 15 residues. The CDR3 loop is CASSSGGPGAEGYTF. The DNA of the CDR3 is TGTGCCAGCAGTTCTGGGGGGCCGGGAGCAGAGGGCTACACCTTC.

This chain joins TRBV12-3 or TRBV12-4 and TRBJ1-4; the match to TRBD1 covers 9 bases. V lost 5 bases to trimming and J lost 6 bases; unmatched junction nucleotides: 4. This CDR3 has 14 residues. In DNA, the CDR3 is TGTGCCAGCAGTCCTGACAGGGGGTATGAAAAACTGTTTTTT. As protein: CASSPDRGYEKLFF.